This TCR beta chain is from a study of blood T cell repertoires in COVID-19. This clone has just a few counts. The protocol was immunoSEQ multiplex PCR, while the TCRdb copy is restricted to in-frame clones and leaves out a portion. The data show about 150,000 clones, 80% seen once. This CDR3 contains 11 residues. V shed 6 bases and J shed 5 bases, with 5 bases lying between them. Germline V gene sequence: CDR1 SGHTA, CDR2 FQGNSA. This clonotype was sampled from a woman aged 45-59 years with acute or convalescent COVID-19. The chain combines TRBV7-2 with TRBJ1-3, with D unclear. The sample taken for sequencing was peripheral blood. The CDR3 loop is CASSYRNTIYF. The CDR3 nucleotides are TGTGCCAGCAGTTATAGAAACACCATATATTTT.